The 28 T cell receptor beta chains in this list originate from one sample, sequenced in a study of blood T cells in healthy people across ages. A J-beta primer mix and a sample-barcoded 5' primer were used in a second PCR of about 7 to 11 cycles. Via MiXCR, TCRdb re-called the 5' RACE reads, giving one row per CDR3 protein. In the table there are roughly 680,000 distinct CDR3 sequences, 20% to 25% of which are singletons. The specimen was blood. The receptors shown here come from a man in his 70s in good health.

The chain links TRBV6-2 or TRBV6-3 to TRBJ1-4; TRBD1 matches at 7 bases. V dropped 0 bases and J dropped 8; count of bases not matched to a gene: 6. This CDR3 region has 15 residues. Germline V gene lookup returns CDR1 MNHEY and CDR2 SVGEGT. Here the CDR3 reads CASSYSDRPEEKLFF. CDR3 nucleotide sequence: TGTGCCAGCAGTTACTCGGACAGGCCTGAGGAAAAACTGTTTTTT.

This chain uses TRBV10-3 with TRBJ1-4; D gene unclear. V was shortened by 11 bases and J by 10 bases, with 14 bases between the two germline ends. The CDR3 loop spans 11 amino acids. Per germline, CDR1 ENHRY and CDR2 SYGVKD. The CDR3: CAVGEVGKLFF. The CDR3 DNA sequence: TGTGCCGTAGGAGAAGTCGGAAAACTGTTTTTT.

The chain couples TRBV7-8 to TRBJ2-2; D not certain. The CDR3 covers 16 residues. Deletions cut 4 bases from V and 4 bases from J, with 16 bases between. The V gene's germline CDR1 is SGHVS and CDR2 FQNEAQ. This CDR3 reads CASSSDAARFTGELFF. CDR3 bases: TGTGCCAGCAGCTCGGATGCCGCGAGGTTCACCGGGGAGCTGTTTTTT.

In its sample, this clonotype was seen a few times. A much bigger clone sits one base away, suggesting this may be a read error. The gene calls are TRBV12-3 or TRBV12-4 and TRBJ2-1; no clear D gene. CDR3 length: 11 amino acids. Trimming left V 6 bases short and J 3 bases short, with 3 bases between. The CDR3 coding sequence is TGTGCCAGCAGATTCTACAATGAGCAGTTCTTC. Protein: CASRFYNEQFF.

The V and J genes are TRBV7-6 and TRBJ2-1; no clear D. This CDR3 contains 14 residues. Looked up from germline, CDR1 is SGHVS and CDR2 is FNYEAQ. Trimming left V 5 bases short and J 5 bases short, with 13 bases between. The CDR3 loop reads CASSPQLYNNEQFF. CDR3 DNA: TGTGCCAGCAGCCCCCAACTATACAACAATGAGCAGTTCTTC.

The sample holds a few counts of this clonotype. The gene calls are TRBV20-1 and TRBJ2-5, with D tentatively TRBD1 or TRBD2 (5 bases each). The CDR3 is 15 residues long. CDR1 is DFQATT and CDR2 is SNEGSKA in the germline V gene (reference sequence). Trimming stripped 8 bases from V and 5 bases from J, with 24 bases between. CDR3: CSLVLGPTKGETQYF. CDR3 bases: TGCAGTCTCGTGTTGGGACCAACTAAGGGGGAGACCCAGTACTTC.

This clonotype was observed a handful of times. This chain connects TRBV3-1 to TRBJ1-5, with a tentative D call TRBD1 (6 bases). Germline lookup yields CDR1 LGHDT and CDR2 YNNKEL (reference sequence). The CDR3 totals 17 residues. The V end was cut by 4 bases, the J end by 2 bases, with 18 bases between. CDR3 amino acids: CASSPAAPQGRNQPQHF. CDR3 bases: TGTGCCAGCAGCCCAGCGGCCCCACAGGGACGCAATCAGCCCCAGCATTTT. Full variable domain (missing parts from reference TRBV3-1 and TRBJ1-5): DTAVSQTPKYLVTQMGNDKSIKCEQNLGHDTMYWYKQDSKKFLKIMFSYNNKELIINETVPNRFSPKSPDKAHLNLHINSLELGDSAVYFCASSPAAPQGRNQPQHFGDGTRLSIL.

The chain employs TRBV6-2 or TRBV6-3 and TRBJ2-5; 13 bases are a match to TRBD2. The J call is doubtful: the DNA matches TRBJ2-1 better. The CDR3 has 17 residues. CDR1 is MNHEY, CDR2 SVGEGT, per germline. CDR3 in DNA: TGTGCCAGCAGTTCGGGGACTAGCGGGATTGTCCGTAATGAGCAGTTCTTC. Encoded protein: CASSSGTSGIVRNEQFF.

This clonotype appeared a single time. V and J are TRBV12-3 or TRBV12-4 and TRBJ2-3, with 7 bases fitting TRBD1. This CDR3 has 15 amino acids. Trimming took 5 bases from V and 2 from J; bases not matched to a gene: 7. This CDR3 reads CASSPYTGATDTQYF. For the CDR3, the DNA is TGTGCCAGCAGTCCATATACAGGGGCCACAGATACGCAGTATTTT.

This clonotype was counted many times. The CDR3, as DNA: TGTGCCAGCAGCCAAGAATGGGGCCCCGGGGAGCTGTTTTTT. This sequence encodes CASSQEWGPGELFF. The chain combines TRBV14 with TRBJ2-2, with a tentative D call TRBD1 (5 bases). CDR3 size: 14 residues. CDR1 is SGHDN and CDR2 is FVKESK in the germline V gene. V shed 0 bases and J shed 6 bases, with 8 bases lying between them.

The V and J genes are TRBV12-3 or TRBV12-4 and TRBJ2-1; D may be TRBD2 (6 bases). V gave up 8 bases and J gave up 7 bases, with 24 bases separating them. This CDR3 is 16 amino acids long. DNA of the CDR3: TGTGCCAGCGCGTCCCCCCGTGGGGCGGGAAGGAATGAGCAGTTCTTC. This sequence encodes CASASPRGAGRNEQFF.

Concerning this clonotype itself: One end of the junction fails to match germline, which may point to a read error. The genes are TRBV20-1 and TRBJ2-4; 11 bases map to TRBD2. This CDR3 comprises 16 residues. CDR1 is DFQATT and CDR2 is SNEGSKA in the germline V gene (reference sequence). The CDR3 DNA is TGCAGTGCTAGGGATAGCGGGAGGGGATCCAAAAGCATTCAGTACTTC. Protein product: CSARDSGRGSKSIQYF.

The sample holds many counts of this clonotype. The chain employs TRBV10-1 and TRBJ2-3; no clear D. The V gene lost 3 bases and the J gene lost 2 bases, with 6 bases spanning the gap. Germline lookup yields CDR1 WNHNN and CDR2 SYGVQD (reference sequence). This CDR3 comprises 13 residues. As DNA, the CDR3 is TGCGCCAGCAGTGATCGCGACACAGATACGCAGTATTTT. It is translated as CASSDRDTDTQYF.

The chain couples TRBV6-1 to TRBJ1-1, with 7 bases identical to TRBD1. There are 15 residues in the CDR3. CDR1 is MNHNS, CDR2 SASEGT, per germline. With V trimmed by 6 bases and J by 1 base, 8 bases remained unmatched. The CDR3 spells CASSSSGGKNTEAFF. The DNA of the CDR3 is TGTGCCAGCAGCTCTTCAGGGGGTAAGAACACTGAAGCTTTCTTT.

This clonotype was detected only a few times. The chain joins TRBV20-1 to TRBJ2-3, with D tentatively TRBD2 (5 bases). V was trimmed by 3 bases and J by 2 bases, leaving 9 bases between them. This CDR3 has 13 amino acids. Germline lookup yields CDR1 DFQATT and CDR2 SNEGSKA (reference sequence). The CDR3 here is CSASQRSTDTQYF. CDR3 DNA: TGCAGTGCTAGTCAGCGGTCCACAGATACGCAGTATTTT.

This clonotype was found a few times. The V call is TRBV7-9, the J call TRBJ2-3; 7 bases fit TRBD2. The CDR3 totals 15 residues. J gave up 5 bases and V 0 bases, and 5 bases lay outside the gene matches. The germline V gene encodes CDR1 SEHNR and CDR2 FQNEAQ (reference sequence). The CDR3 DNA is TGTGCCAGCAGCTTAGCGGAGATAGCGGGAGATACGCAGTATTTT. It specifies CASSLAEIAGDTQYF.

The chain carries TRBV12-3 or TRBV12-4 and TRBJ2-1; 9 bases are shared with TRBD2. J gave up 8 bases and V 5 bases, and 7 bases lay outside the gene matches. CDR3 size: 14 residues. This chain's CDR3 is CASSGAGGVDEQFF. CDR3 DNA: TGTGCCAGCAGTGGCGCGGGGGGGGTGGATGAGCAGTTCTTC.

Remarks on this clonotype: A much larger clone differs by one base, so this may be a read error. This chain links TRBV4-1 with TRBJ2-7; 7 nucleotides align to TRBD1. The CDR3 extends over 13 amino acids. From germline, CDR1 is MGHRA and CDR2 YSYEKL. The CDR3 coding sequence is TGCGCCAGCAGCTCCGGGACAGCCTACAAGCAGTACTTC. Translating gives CASSSGTAYKQYF.

The chain couples TRBV5-1 to TRBJ2-3, with 7 nucleotides matching TRBD1. With V trimmed by 2 bases and J by 0 bases, 3 bases remained unmatched. This CDR3 spans 15 amino acids. Germline CDR1 and CDR2: SGHRS and YFSETQ. In DNA, the CDR3 is TGCGCCAGCAGCTTCGGACAGGCGAGCACAGATACGCAGTATTTT. It is translated as CASSFGQASTDTQYF.

Only a few counts were recorded for this clonotype. This chain links TRBV12-3 or TRBV12-4 with TRBJ1-1; D uncertain. Trimming left V 3 bases short and J 4 bases short, with 9 bases between. There are 13 residues in the CDR3. The CDR3: CASSFQTGTEAFF. The CDR3 DNA sequence: TGTGCCAGCAGTTTCCAGACGGGCACTGAAGCTTTCTTT.

In its sample, this clonotype was seen a few times. This chain uses TRBV25-1 with TRBJ1-1, with no clear D. V was cut by 4 bases and J by 0 bases, with 6 bases left in between. Germline V gene lookup returns CDR1 MGHDK and CDR2 SYGVNS. This CDR3 contains 13 residues. The CDR3, as DNA: TGTGCCAGCAGTGCTAACGTGAACACTGAAGCTTTCTTT. Residues: CASSANVNTEAFF.

This chain joins TRBV5-7 and TRBJ2-2, with TRBD1 matching over 8 bases. TRBV5-7 is identified as an open reading frame with a role that is uncertain. Losses at the gene ends were 4 bases for V and 5 bases for J; bases not matched to a gene: 10. The CDR3 has 16 residues. The CDR3 reads CASSPWTGLRTGELFF. CDR3 sequence (DNA): TGTGCCAGCAGCCCTTGGACAGGGTTAAGGACCGGGGAGCTGTTTTTT.

This clonotype was seen ten or more times. This chain joins TRBV20-1 and TRBJ2-4; D gene uncertain. The CDR3 spans 13 residues. In germline, CDR1 is DFQATT, CDR2 SNEGSKA (reference sequence). V gave up 0 bases and J gave up 4 bases, with 7 bases separating them. CDR3 nucleotides: TGCAGTGCTAGAGATTCTAGTAAAAACATTCAGTACTTC. It codes for CSARDSSKNIQYF.

This clonotype was recorded a few times. The chain carries TRBV7-9 and TRBJ1-4; no definite D call. The CDR3 has 15 residues. Trimming pared 5 bases from V and 13 bases from J, leaving 23 bases between. In germline, CDR1 is SEHNR, CDR2 FQNEAQ (reference sequence). The CDR3 coding sequence is TGTGCCAGCAGCCGGCCTTTGGCGGCGGGTGAGGCACTGTTTTTT. As protein: CASSRPLAAGEALFF.

This clonotype was picked up a small number of times. The chain uses TRBV3-1 and TRBJ2-1, with no clear D. V gave up 0 bases and J gave up 1 base, with 7 bases separating them. Germline V gene sequence: CDR1 LGHDT, CDR2 YNNKEL (reference sequence). The CDR3 has 15 residues. CDR3 protein: CASSQEILSYNEQFF. The CDR3 coding sequence is TGTGCCAGCAGCCAAGAAATTTTGTCCTACAATGAGCAGTTCTTC.

The rearrangement links TRBV10-3 to TRBJ2-7, with no clear D. The germline V and J ends were trimmed by 11 bases and 0 bases, with 14 bases remaining between them. The germline V gene has CDR1 ENHRY and CDR2 SYGVKD. CDR3 length: 13 amino acids. DNA of the CDR3: TGTGCCGCCAACGGCCAGGCCTCCTACGAGCAGTACTTC. Translation: CAANGQASYEQYF.

The rearrangement uses TRBV3-1 and TRBJ2-1, with D maybe TRBD1 (5 bases). CDR1 and CDR2 from the germline V gene are LGHDT and YNNKEL (reference sequence). CDR3 size: 13 residues. The germline V and J ends were trimmed by 3 bases and 7 bases, with 10 bases remaining between them. The CDR3 sequence: CASSHKGWNEQFF. CDR3 DNA sequence: TGTGCCAGCAGCCATAAGGGGTGGAATGAGCAGTTCTTC.

This clonotype was found once. The chain couples TRBV12-3 or TRBV12-4 to TRBJ2-3, with a possible D match to TRBD2 (6 bases). V dropped 6 bases and J dropped 4 bases, with 11 bases sitting between them. This CDR3 has 13 residues. CDR3 coding DNA: TGTGCCAGCAGCCAACTAGCTTCAGATACGCAGTATTTT. Its protein is CASSQLASDTQYF.